This T cell receptor beta chain is from a study of blood T cell repertoires in COVID-19. Study-wide context: The United States, Italy and Spain supplied acute and convalescent COVID-19 samples. Sources were T cells, B-cell-depleted T cells, or PBMCs; the material itself was cDNA or gDNA.

The junction had 7 bases not matched to a gene; V was cut back by 5 bases and J by 4 bases. The CDR3 is 14 amino acids. CDR1 and CDR2 from the germline V gene are MDHEN and SYDVKM. The age range of participants was about 18 to 90 years, with residence in approximately 25 US areas. Which cohort a participant joined came from the clinical history participants gave. Generated by immunoSEQ multiplex PCR, the TCRdb table keeps only in-frame clones and is missing some. The table shows about 270,000 clones, with 88% occurring only once. The TCR comes from a woman aged 50 to 60 who had recovered from COVID-19. Sequences were obtained from PBMCs or T cells enriched from blood (not recorded which). The rearrangement joins TRBV28 to TRBJ2-5; 7 bases map to TRBD2. In DNA, the CDR3 is TGTGCCAGCAGTCCTTTTTCGGGAGGAGAGACCCAGTACTTC. Protein sequence: CASSPFSGGETQYF.